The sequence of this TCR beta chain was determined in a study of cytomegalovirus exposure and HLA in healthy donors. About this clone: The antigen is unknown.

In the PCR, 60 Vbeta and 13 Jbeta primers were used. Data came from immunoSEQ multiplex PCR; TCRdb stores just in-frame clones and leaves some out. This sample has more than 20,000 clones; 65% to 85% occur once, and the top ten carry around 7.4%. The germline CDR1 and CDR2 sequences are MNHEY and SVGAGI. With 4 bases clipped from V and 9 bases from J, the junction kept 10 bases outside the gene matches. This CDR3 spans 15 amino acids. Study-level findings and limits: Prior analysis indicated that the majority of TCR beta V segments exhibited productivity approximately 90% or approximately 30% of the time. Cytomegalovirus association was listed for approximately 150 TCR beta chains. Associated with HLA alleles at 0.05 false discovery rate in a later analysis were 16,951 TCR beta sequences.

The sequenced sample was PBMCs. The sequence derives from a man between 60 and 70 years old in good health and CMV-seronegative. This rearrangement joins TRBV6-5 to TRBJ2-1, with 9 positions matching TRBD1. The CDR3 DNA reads TGTGCCAGCAGTTCGGTAGGGACAGGGAGTACTGAGCAGTTCTTC. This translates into CASSSVGTGSTEQFF.